The clone carrying this T cell receptor (beta chain) was seen only a few times. What it binds is not known. TCRdb ran MiXCR on the reads and lists one entry per CDR3 protein. The sample includes approximately 700,000 distinct CDR3 sequences, roughly a third of them seen just once. The source of the sample is a study of T cell repertoires in cytomegalovirus infection. Study-level background: Public TCR beta signatures indicated both CMV infection and matching HLA type.

Study observations and caveats: The ex vivo response showed dominance by HLA-C-restricted CMV-specific TCR beta clonotypes.

Trimming at V came to 6 bases and at J to 5 bases, leaving 18 bases not matched to a gene. The CDR3 consists of 17 residues. The germline V gene has CDR1 SGHTA and CDR2 FQGNSA. V is TRBV7-2 and J is TRBJ2-7; 8 bases agree with TRBD2. The material sequenced was PBMCs. This sequence was found in a human donor in good health (CMV status not recorded). Some clones in this sample may be carry-over from other donors' samples. The CDR3 DNA sequence: TGTGCCAGCAGACCACCCGGGAGGGAGTCTGGGAAAAACGAGCAGTACTTC. This sequence encodes CASRPPGRESGKNEQYF.